A single sample is the source of the 28 T cell receptor beta chains below, sequenced in a study of blood T cell repertoires in COVID-19 (dated by TCRdb to the early 2020s). The method was the immunoSEQ multiplex PCR assay. TCRdb took this table from immuneACCESS and kept in-frame rearrangements with V and J called. Such tables lack part of the clones; where checked against another copy, unresolved V genes explain under half of the gap, and the rest is unexplained. Across this sample there are roughly 310,000 clones, with almost 90% seen only once. Roughly 2.9% of the sample rests with the top ten. The sequencing input was peripheral blood. The receptors shown here come from a woman aged 25 to 39 with COVID-19, enrolled during active disease.

The chain has TRBV7-9 and TRBJ1-2; D remains ambiguous. Germline assignment: CDR1 SEHNR and CDR2 FQNEAQ (reference sequence). Deletions cut 5 bases from V and 4 bases from J, with 11 bases between. The CDR3 sequence is 13 residues long. The CDR3 nucleotides read TGTGCCAGCAGCCCCGAGGTCCTCTATGGCTACACCTTC. It is translated as CASSPEVLYGYTF. Full variable domain (missing parts from reference TRBV7-9 and TRBJ1-2): DTGVSQNPRHKITKRGQNVTFRCDPISEHNRLYWYRQTLGQGPEFLTYFQNEAQLEKSRLLSDRFSAERPKGSFSTLEIQRTEQGDSAMYLCASSPEVLYGYTFGSGTRLTVV.

This clone was seen just once. The chain links TRBV14 to TRBJ2-3; the match to TRBD2 covers 10 bases. The CDR3 has 16 residues. After removal of 4 bases from V and 2 bases from J, the junction contained 6 bases not matched to a gene. Per germline, CDR1 SGHDN and CDR2 FVKESK. The CDR3 reads CASSPLGTSVTDTQYF. The CDR3 region has the DNA TGTGCCAGCAGCCCGCTCGGGACTAGCGTCACAGATACGCAGTATTTT.

CDR3 in amino acids: CASSLLGTTDTQYF. The CDR3, as DNA: TGTGCCAGCAGCTTACTCGGGACTACAGATACGCAGTATTTT. The chain recombines TRBV7-3 with TRBJ2-3; maybe TRBD2 (6 bases). The CDR3 has 14 amino acids. Germline-derived CDR1 and CDR2 are SGHTA and FQGTGA. Trimming shortened V by 2 bases and J by 3 bases, and 9 bases separated the two germline ends.

V usage is TRBV23-1 and J usage is TRBJ2-7; 7 bases are shared with TRBD1. TRBV23-1 is filed as an ORF, its function uncertain. This CDR3 region has 17 residues. The ends lost 2 bases at V and 0 bases at J; junction bases unmatched: 10. CDR3 sequence reads: CASSQPDRVWCSYEQYF. The CDR3 DNA sequence: TGCGCCAGCAGTCAACCCGACAGGGTCTGGTGCTCCTACGAGCAGTACTTC.

The CDR3 spells CASSLSPGLGYSSYEQYF. In nucleotides, the CDR3 is TGTGCCAGCAGCTTATCCCCTGGACTAGGCTATAGCTCCTACGAGCAGTACTTC. The genes are TRBV7-2 and TRBJ2-7; 7 bases line up with TRBD2. Germline values: CDR1 SGHTA, CDR2 FQGNSA. Unmatched junction bases numbered 13, after V lost 2 bases and J lost 0 bases. The CDR3 sequence is 18 residues long.

This clone was picked up a small number of times. V is TRBV10-3 and J is TRBJ2-7; tentative D call: TRBD1 (6 bases). Between the trimmed V and J ends, which lost 6 bases and 4 bases, there was a span of 19 bases. Germline loops: CDR1 ENHRY, CDR2 SYGVKD. This CDR3 comprises 15 residues. As DNA, the CDR3 is TGTGCCATCAGCAATCCGGGACAAGGGTCTTACGAGCAGTACTTC. Protein sequence: CAISNPGQGSYEQYF.

This chain uses TRBV6-2 or TRBV6-3 with TRBJ2-7; 14 bases line up with TRBD2. The junction had 9 bases not matched to a gene; V was cut back by 5 bases and J by 0 bases. This CDR3 spans 18 amino acids. The germline V gene has CDR1 MNHEY and CDR2 SVGEGT. CDR3 coding DNA: TGTGCCAGCAGTGTCCCGGGACTAGCGGGAGCTTCCTCCTACGAGCAGTACTTC. This encodes CASSVPGLAGASSYEQYF.

The rearrangement uses TRBV7-9 and TRBJ1-3; D call uncertain. The CDR3 spans 12 residues. The V end was cut by 1 base, the J end by 11 bases, with 9 bases between. Germline V gene data show CDR1 as SEHNR and CDR2 as FQNEAQ (reference sequence). CDR3 residues: CASSLVEDPIYF. In DNA, the CDR3 is TGTGCCAGCAGCTTAGTGGAGGATCCCATATATTTT.

V usage is TRBV11-2 and J usage is TRBJ1-5; tentatively, D is TRBD1 (5 bases). V was shortened by 4 bases and J by 7 bases, with 17 bases between the two germline ends. The CDR3 totals 15 residues. Germline V lookup: CDR1 SGHAT, CDR2 FQNNGV. Written as DNA, the CDR3 is TGTGCCAGCAGCTCCCCAGTGGGGCTGAAGCAGCCCCAGCATTTT. Its protein is CASSSPVGLKQPQHF. The full variable domain, rest sourced from reference TRBV11-2 and TRBJ1-5, is EAGVAQSPRYKIIEKRQSVAFWCNPISGHATLYWYQQILGQGPKLLIQFQNNGVVDDSQLPKDRFSAERLKGVDSTLKIQPAKLEDSAVYLCASSSPVGLKQPQHFGDGTRLSIL.

This clone has only one observation. This chain joins TRBV24-1 and TRBJ2-3; D may be TRBD1 (7 bases). Germline V lookup: CDR1 KGHDR, CDR2 SFDVKD. V was pared by 4 bases and J by 0 bases, with 16 bases between. The CDR3 is made up of 17 amino acids. DNA of the CDR3: TGTGCCACCAGTGAGGCGGGGACAGTCTTTAGCACAGATACGCAGTATTTT. It specifies CATSEAGTVFSTDTQYF.

The chain carries TRBV6-6 and TRBJ2-5, with 11 bases matching TRBD2. The length of the CDR3 is 14 residues. From germline, CDR1 is MNHNY and CDR2 SVGAGI (reference sequence). Trimming removed 6 bases from V and 1 base from J; junction bases left unmatched: 1. The CDR3 DNA reads as TGTGCCAGCAGAGGGACTAGCGGCCAAGAGACCCAGTACTTC. As protein: CASRGTSGQETQYF.

The chain links TRBV29-1 to TRBJ1-2; TRBD1 agrees at 10 bases. CDR3 size: 13 residues. Germline CDR1 SQVTM, CDR2 ANQGSEA. V was clipped by 7 bases and J by 7 bases; unmatched bases: 9. The CDR3 loop is CSATDRGLSGYTF. The CDR3 DNA sequence: TGCAGCGCTACTGACAGGGGGCTCTCTGGCTACACCTTC.

The chain has TRBV19 and TRBJ1-6; unclear D gene. The germline V gene encodes CDR1 LNHDA and CDR2 SQIVND (reference sequence). This CDR3 spans 14 amino acids. The V and J ends lost 5 bases and 5 bases respectively, with 10 bases between them. CDR3 in DNA: TGTGCCAGTAGTCGCCGGGAAAATAATTCACCCCTCCACTTT. Protein sequence: CASSRRENNSPLHF.

The chain uses TRBV27 and TRBJ2-1; D unclear. This CDR3 region has 12 residues. The germline gives CDR1 MNHEY, CDR2 SMNVEV (reference sequence). Trimming took 5 bases from V and 9 from J, leaving 11 bases between them. The CDR3 loop is CASSPPAGEQFF. The CDR3, as DNA: TGTGCCAGCAGTCCCCCCGCCGGTGAGCAGTTCTTC.

The chain has TRBV7-4 and TRBJ1-5, with D perhaps TRBD1 (5 bases). Germline CDR1 SGHVT, CDR2 SQSDAQ. The CDR3 has 16 residues. V dropped 3 bases and J dropped 4 bases, with 16 bases sitting between them. The CDR3 nucleotides are TGTGCCAGCAGCTTCTTGGGTAGGGGCCGAAATCAGCCCCAGCATTTT. This gives the protein CASSFLGRGRNQPQHF.

Details on this clone: Other nucleotide sequences from this sample produce the same CDR3. J is TRBJ2-7 and V is TRBV29-1; 15 bases are a match to TRBD2. The germline gives CDR1 SQVTM, CDR2 ANQGSEA. J was trimmed by 7 bases and V by 3 bases; bases with no gene match: 4. This CDR3 region has 14 residues. The DNA of the CDR3 is TGCAGCGTTGACCAGGGACTAGCGGGAGGTGAGCAGTACTTC. This encodes CSVDQGLAGGEQYF.

This CDR3 reads CASSFKLAVGGGYGYTF. DNA for the CDR3: TGTGCCAGCAGCTTTAAATTGGCGGTTGGGGGGGGCTATGGCTACACCTTC. The chain has TRBV7-2 and TRBJ1-2, with a weak D call TRBD1 (5 bases). The V end was cut by 3 bases, the J end by 4 bases, with 21 bases between. CDR3 size: 17 residues. Germline CDR1 SGHTA, CDR2 FQGNSA.

The V and J genes are TRBV6-2 or TRBV6-3 and TRBJ2-7, with D possibly TRBD1 on 6 matching bases. Germline CDR1 is MNHEY and CDR2 is SVGEGT. Between the trimmed V and J ends, which lost 5 bases and 0 bases, there was a span of 11 bases. CDR3 length: 14 amino acids. The CDR3 DNA is TGTGCCAGCAGTATAGACAGGTCCTCCTACGAGCAGTACTTC. Its translation is CASSIDRSSYEQYF.

The chain links TRBV12-5 to TRBJ2-7; weak D call: TRBD2 (7 bases). V lost 0 bases, J lost 0 bases, and 21 bases lay in between. This CDR3 is built from 19 residues. Germline CDR1 and CDR2: LGHNT and FRNRAP. CDR3 bases: TGTGCTAGTGGTTTGGTACTGGGGGGGCGCCGTTACACCTCCTACGAGCAGTACTTC. Its translation is CASGLVLGGRRYTSYEQYF.

The chain uses TRBV28 and TRBJ1-1; maybe TRBD1 (6 bases). This CDR3 is 14 amino acids long. Trimming removed 6 bases from V and 4 bases from J, with 15 bases in between. Germline assignment: CDR1 MDHEN and CDR2 SYDVKM. The CDR3 loop reads CASSSPDSPTEAFF. The DNA of the CDR3 is TGTGCCAGCAGCTCCCCGGACAGCCCCACTGAAGCTTTCTTT.

The V call is TRBV6-1, the J call TRBJ1-2, with TRBD1 matching 7 bases. Germline loops: CDR1 MNHNS, CDR2 SASEGT. The length of the CDR3 is 14 residues. The junction had 8 bases not matched to a gene; V was cut back by 2 bases and J by 8 bases. This chain's CDR3 is CASSESWTGLGYTF. The CDR3 region has the DNA TGTGCCAGCAGTGAATCTTGGACAGGACTAGGCTACACCTTC.

The chain uses TRBV18 and TRBJ1-4; 8 bases map to TRBD1. The CDR3 covers 14 residues. V shed 4 bases and J 8 bases; nucleotides not matched to a gene: 6. CDR1 and CDR2 from the germline V gene are KGHSH and LQKENI. The CDR3 region has the DNA TGTGCCAGCTCACTCGACAGGGGAGAAGAAAAACTGTTTTTT. Protein sequence: CASSLDRGEEKLFF.

This chain connects TRBV12-3 or TRBV12-4 to TRBJ2-7; D ambiguous. The CDR3 totals 11 residues. V was trimmed by 3 bases and J by 4 bases, leaving 4 bases between them. The CDR3 loop is CASSFQYEQYF. DNA of the CDR3: TGTGCCAGCAGTTTTCAATACGAGCAGTACTTC.

The rearrangement joins TRBV14 to TRBJ2-5; possible D gene TRBD2, 6 bases. The CDR3 loop spans 16 amino acids. Trimming stripped 0 bases from V and 5 bases from J, with 16 bases between. Germline CDR1 is SGHDN and CDR2 is FVKESK. DNA for the CDR3: TGTGCCAGCAGCCAAGATCGAGGAGGGCTGGGGGAGACCCAGTACTTC. This codes for CASSQDRGGLGETQYF.

The chain couples TRBV21-1 to TRBJ1-5; the table assigns TRBD1, which was not confirmed against the DNA. TRBV21-1 is shown as a pseudogene. There are 15 residues in the CDR3. The CDR3 spells CASSKTSHSNQPQHF. CDR3 nucleotides: TGTGCCAGCAGCAAAACATCCCATAGCAATCAGCCCCAGCATTTT.

V is TRBV9 and J is TRBJ2-7, with 10 bases fitting TRBD2. Losses at the gene ends were 2 bases for V and 4 bases for J; bases not matched to a gene: 9. This CDR3 is 16 amino acids long. Per the germline V gene, CDR1 is SGDLS and CDR2 is YYNGEE. DNA of the CDR3: TGTGCCAGCAGCGTGGGACCTAGCGGGAGTTGGTACGAGCAGTACTTC. Translated: CASSVGPSGSWYEQYF.

The DNA for the CDR3 is TGTGCCAGCTCCCCAAACGTCCCGGGACAGGGTTCACCCCTCCACTTT. Protein: CASSPNVPGQGSPLHF. The chain links TRBV18 to TRBJ1-6; 9 positions match TRBD1. Trimming at V came to 6 bases and at J to 9 bases, leaving 12 bases not matched to a gene. Per the germline V gene, CDR1 is KGHSH and CDR2 is LQKENI. CDR3 length equals 16 residues.

This clone was picked up one time. The chain employs TRBV19 and TRBJ1-2, with 9 bases matching TRBD1. V dropped 4 bases and J dropped 8; count of bases not matched to a gene: 5. This CDR3 has 13 residues. Germline values: CDR1 LNHDA, CDR2 SQIVND (reference sequence). The CDR3 DNA follows: TGTGCCAGTAGTAGCACAGGGGGCGGAGGCTACACCTTC. It yields the protein CASSSTGGGGYTF.